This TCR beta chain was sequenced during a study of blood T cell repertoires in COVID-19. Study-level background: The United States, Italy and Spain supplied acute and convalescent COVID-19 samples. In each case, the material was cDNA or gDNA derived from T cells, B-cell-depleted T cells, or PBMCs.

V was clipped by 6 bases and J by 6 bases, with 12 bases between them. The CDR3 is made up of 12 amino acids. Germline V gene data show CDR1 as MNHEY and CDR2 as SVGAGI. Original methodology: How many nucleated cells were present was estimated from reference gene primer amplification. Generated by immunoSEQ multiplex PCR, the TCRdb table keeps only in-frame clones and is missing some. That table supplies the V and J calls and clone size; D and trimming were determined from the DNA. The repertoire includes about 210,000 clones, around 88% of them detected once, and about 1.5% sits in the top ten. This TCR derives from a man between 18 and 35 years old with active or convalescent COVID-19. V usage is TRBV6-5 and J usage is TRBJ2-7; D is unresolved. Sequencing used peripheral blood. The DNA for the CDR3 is TGTGCCAGCAGGTCCACTTTGCTCGAGCAGTACTTC. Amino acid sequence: CASRSTLLEQYF.